The following is a T cell receptor (beta chain) sequence with its context. The source of the sample is a study of control samples from healthy donors and cancer patients. CDR3 length: 13 amino acids. Trimming left V 4 bases short and J 1 base short, with 7 bases between. Per the germline V gene, CDR1 is SGHDN and CDR2 is FVKESK. The table came from immunoSEQ multiplex PCR; TCRdb's copy has only in-frame clones and leaves some out. The sample lists about 140,000 clones, 91% occurring once. The genes are TRBV14 and TRBJ1-1; D unclear. The TCR sequence derives from a man between 18 and 29 years old in good health. Material for sequencing was blood. The CDR3 DNA reads as TGTGCCAGCAGCCCCCTAAAGAACACTGAAGCTTTCTTT. It translates to CASSPLKNTEAFF.